Below are 27 T cell receptor beta chains sequenced from a single sample in a study of cytomegalovirus exposure and HLA in healthy donors. PCR amplification relied on 60 Vbeta primers (plus 13 Jbeta primers). The table came from immunoSEQ multiplex PCR; TCRdb's copy has only in-frame clones and leaves some out. This table has roughly 160,000 clones, around nine tenths appearing once. Sequencing was carried out using PBMCs. The receptors here all came from a woman in her twenties or thirties in good health and CMV-seronegative.

This chain connects TRBV7-9 to TRBJ2-1; 10 bases agree with TRBD1. Germline V CDR1 and CDR2: SEHNR, FQNEAQ (reference sequence). With 1 base clipped from V and 15 bases from J, the junction kept 6 bases outside the gene matches. The CDR3 covers 13 residues. The CDR3 protein is CASSLERQGAMFF. Written as DNA, the CDR3 is TGTGCCAGCAGCTTAGAAAGACAGGGGGCTATGTTCTTC.

V and J are TRBV29-1 and TRBJ2-1; maybe TRBD1 (7 bases). The CDR3 loop spans 17 amino acids. V was clipped by 3 bases and J by 4 bases, with 22 bases between them. CDR1 and CDR2 (germline): SQVTM, ANQGSEA. The CDR3 coding sequence is TGCAGCGTTGATAGGGCAGGGGGGAACCCAGTTTACAATGAGCAGTTCTTC. Translation: CSVDRAGGNPVYNEQFF.

V gene TRBV2 combines with J gene TRBJ2-1, with 7 bases fitting TRBD2. Germline CDR1 SNHLY, CDR2 FYNNEI. J was trimmed by 0 bases and V by 2 bases; bases with no gene match: 4. The CDR3 has 16 amino acids. CDR3 loop: CASSELAVSSYNEQFF. The CDR3 DNA follows: TGTGCCAGCAGTGAACTAGCGGTCAGCTCCTACAATGAGCAGTTCTTC.

This rearrangement joins TRBV5-1 to TRBJ1-3; D gene ambiguous. This CDR3 contains 15 residues. V was shortened by 3 bases and J by 0 bases, with 10 bases between the two germline ends. Germline V gene sequence: CDR1 SGHRS, CDR2 YFSETQ. CDR3 protein: CASSSDGSSGNTIYF. CDR3 sequence (DNA): TGCGCCAGCAGCTCTGACGGGTCCTCTGGAAACACCATATATTTT.

The rearrangement links TRBV4-2 to TRBJ2-7; tentative D call: TRBD2 (5 bases). This CDR3 is built from 15 residues. With 4 bases removed from V and 4 bases from J, the gap between germline ends came to 17 bases. The germline V gene has CDR1 LGHNA and CDR2 YNFKEQ. CDR3 residues: CASSLVASSSYEQYF. Here the CDR3 DNA reads TGTGCCAGCAGCCTGGTAGCGTCGTCATCATACGAGCAGTACTTC.

The V call is TRBV23-1, the J call TRBJ2-1; 11 bases match TRBD2. TRBV23-1 is assigned to the ORF class and has an uncertain function. The CDR3 runs to 15 residues. Trimming removed 2 bases from V and 5 bases from J; junction bases left unmatched: 2. The CDR3 coding sequence is TGCGCCAGCAGTCAAACACTAGCGGGGGACAATGAGCAGTTCTTC. This translates into CASSQTLAGDNEQFF.

This clone was found a few times. The chain couples TRBV29-1 to TRBJ2-1; unclear D gene. The V and J ends lost 4 bases and 2 bases respectively, with 6 bases between them. The CDR3 totals 12 residues. The germline gives CDR1 SQVTM, CDR2 ANQGSEA. The DNA for the CDR3 is TGCAGCGTTGCGTTAACCTACAATGAGCAGTTCTTC. As protein: CSVALTYNEQFF.

The CDR3 nucleotides read TGCGCCAGCAGCTTGGAGGACTCACGTCGGGGCTACACCTTC. Residues: CASSLEDSRRGYTF. The V gene is TRBV5-1, the J gene TRBJ1-2, with D hard to call. The CDR3 covers 14 residues. Germline loops: CDR1 SGHRS, CDR2 YFSETQ. V dropped 0 bases and J dropped 8 bases, with 14 bases sitting between them. The full variable domain, in which reference TRBV5-1 and TRBJ1-2 provide the parts outside the CDR3, is KAGVTQTPRYLIKTRGQQVTLSCSPISGHRSVSWYQQTPGQGLQFLFEYFSETQRNKGNFPGRFSGRQFSNSRSEMNVSTLELGDSALYLCASSLEDSRRGYTFGSGTRLTVV.

The V and J genes are TRBV4-3 and TRBJ1-2, with TRBD1 identical over 9 bases. V lost 4 bases to trimming and J lost 2 bases; unmatched junction nucleotides: 5. Germline assignment: CDR1 LGHNA and CDR2 YSLEER. CDR3 length: 15 amino acids. This CDR3 reads CASSPGQGRNYGYTF. DNA for the CDR3: TGCGCCAGCAGCCCGGGACAGGGTAGGAACTATGGCTACACCTTC.

The CDR3 DNA reads as TGTGCCAGCAGTTTCAGGACAGGGTGGGATCCTGGGGCCAACGTCCTGACTTTC. Its protein product is CASSFRTGWDPGANVLTF. The gene calls are TRBV27 and TRBJ2-6; 8 bases fit TRBD1. Germline V CDR1 and CDR2: MNHEY, SMNVEV (reference sequence). The CDR3 covers 18 residues. The V gene end was trimmed by 3 bases and the J gene end by 2 bases; junction bases not matched to a gene: 9.

This clone appeared once. J is TRBJ1-1 and V is TRBV7-8; D possibly corresponds to TRBD1 (6 bases). Germline values: CDR1 SGHVS, CDR2 FQNEAQ. This CDR3 comprises 13 residues. The V and J ends lost 3 bases and 10 bases respectively, with 15 bases between them. CDR3 nucleotides: TGTGCCAGCAGCTTTCACAGGGTTCCTGGAGCTTTCTTT. Its protein product is CASSFHRVPGAFF.

The chain carries TRBV19 and TRBJ2-7; 10 bases are shared with TRBD1. Germline assignment: CDR1 LNHDA and CDR2 SQIVND (reference sequence). Trimming removed 3 bases from V and 3 bases from J; junction bases left unmatched: 2. This CDR3 has 14 amino acids. The CDR3 region has the DNA TGTGCCAGTAGTATGGACAGGGGGAACTACGAGCAGTACTTC. It specifies CASSMDRGNYEQYF.

The V gene is TRBV5-1, the J gene TRBJ2-5; 9 positions agree with TRBD2. The CDR3 runs to 15 residues. V lost 1 base and J lost 1; bases outside the gene matches: 2. CDR1 is SGHRS and CDR2 is YFSETQ in the germline V gene. The CDR3 DNA sequence: TGCGCCAGCAGCTTGCGGGGACTAGCCCAAGAGACCCAGTACTTC. This gives the protein CASSLRGLAQETQYF.

The rearrangement links TRBV9 to TRBJ1-3; 10 bases are a match to TRBD1. Germline V gene data show CDR1 as SGDLS and CDR2 as YYNGEE. J lost 1 base, V lost 1 base, and 5 bases had no gene match. The CDR3 extends over 17 amino acids. CDR3 sequence reads: CASSVYADRGSGNTIYF. The CDR3 nucleotides read TGTGCCAGCAGCGTATACGCGGACAGGGGGTCTGGAAACACCATATATTTT.

The chain carries TRBV15 and TRBJ1-1; D unresolved. The CDR3 consists of 11 residues. Per germline, CDR1 LNHNV and CDR2 YYDKDF (reference sequence). V gave up 8 bases and J gave up 1 base, with 5 bases separating them. CDR3: CATVSNTEAFF. The CDR3 DNA is TGTGCCACCGTCTCGAACACTGAAGCTTTCTTT.

This clone was detected a few times. The chain couples TRBV7-9 to TRBJ1-1, with a possible D match to TRBD1 (6 bases). The germline V gene has CDR1 SEHNR and CDR2 FQNEAQ (reference sequence). This CDR3 is built from 13 residues. The V end lost 5 bases, the J end lost 8 bases, and 15 bases lay between the germline ends. As DNA, the CDR3 is TGTGCCAGCAGCCCCACGGGGGGCGGGGAAGCTTTCTTT. Its translation is CASSPTGGGEAFF.

The chain links TRBV11-2 to TRBJ2-1; 7 bases line up with TRBD1. The V gene's germline CDR1 is SGHAT and CDR2 FQNNGV. With 4 bases clipped from V and 8 bases from J, the junction kept 11 bases outside the gene matches. The CDR3 loop spans 15 amino acids. CDR3 nucleotides: TGTGCCAGCAGCTCTATACAGGGGAAGTCTCATGAGCAGTTCTTC. Its translation is CASSSIQGKSHEQFF.

This chain links TRBV19 with TRBJ2-3; 15 bases fit TRBD2. The germline gives CDR1 LNHDA, CDR2 SQIVND (reference sequence). The CDR3 is 17 amino acids. J was trimmed by 5 bases and V by 1 base; bases with no gene match: 4. DNA for the CDR3: TGTGCCAGTAGTATAGCTGGGACTAGCGGGAGGAGAGATACGCAGTATTTT. Translation gives CASSIAGTSGRRDTQYF.

The chain is built from TRBV19 and TRBJ1-2; 7 bases fit TRBD1. The CDR3 runs 14 residues. Looked up from germline, CDR1 is LNHDA and CDR2 is SQIVND (reference sequence). The ends lost 7 bases at V and 4 bases at J; junction bases unmatched: 9. The CDR3 sequence is CASTPTGALYGYTF. The DNA for the CDR3 is TGTGCCAGTACCCCCACAGGGGCTCTCTATGGCTACACCTTC.

This chain connects TRBV4-3 to TRBJ1-2; 9 bases match TRBD1. The V and J ends lost 4 bases and 6 bases, in that order; junction bases with no gene match: 9. Germline V CDR1 and CDR2: LGHNA, YSLEER. The CDR3 loop spans 15 amino acids. Here the CDR3 reads CASSPTGTGFNGYTF. The CDR3 bases are TGCGCCAGCAGCCCTACCGGGACAGGGTTTAATGGCTACACCTTC.

This clone occurred once. The chain links TRBV5-6 to TRBJ1-3, with TRBD1 matching over 9 bases. Per the germline V gene, CDR1 is SGHDT and CDR2 is YYEEEE. The trim removed 2 bases at V and 3 bases at J, leaving 9 bases unmatched. The CDR3 runs 17 residues. The CDR3 protein is CASSFTTGTGIGNTIYF. The CDR3 nucleotides read TGTGCCAGCAGCTTTACCACCGGGACAGGGATTGGAAACACCATATATTTT.

This chain connects TRBV15 to TRBJ2-3, with 7 positions matching TRBD2. The CDR3 has 14 residues. Germline-derived CDR1 and CDR2 are LNHNV and YYDKDF (reference sequence). V lost 1 base, J lost 7 bases, and 5 bases stayed unmatched. CDR3 in amino acids: CATSRVSGDYTQYF. The CDR3, as DNA: TGTGCCACCAGCAGAGTCAGCGGGGACTATACGCAGTATTTT.

The table lists this clone with a count of one. The chain combines TRBV18 with TRBJ2-5; the match to TRBD1 covers 8 bases. The CDR3 runs to 13 residues. Germline V gene data show CDR1 as KGHSH and CDR2 as LQKENI. V lost 5 bases to trimming and J lost 4 bases; unmatched junction nucleotides: 3. This CDR3 is CASSYTGGETQYF. For the CDR3, the DNA is TGTGCCAGCTCATATACAGGGGGAGAGACCCAGTACTTC.

The chain links TRBV6-4 to TRBJ2-1; D uncertain. The CDR3 spans 15 residues. CDR1 is MRHNA, CDR2 SNTAGT, per germline. V lost 2 bases, J lost 4 bases, and 12 bases lay in between. CDR3 nucleotides: TGTGCCAGCAGTGACCGGCTAGGCCGATACAATGAGCAGTTCTTC. Its translation is CASSDRLGRYNEQFF.

J is TRBJ2-3 and V is TRBV19, with 10 bases matching TRBD2. This CDR3 contains 15 residues. The V gene's germline CDR1 is LNHDA and CDR2 SQIVND (reference sequence). The V segment lost 3 bases and the J segment 5 bases; nucleotides outside the gene matches: 5. The CDR3 reads CASSIGLAGVDTQYF. CDR3 sequence (DNA): TGTGCCAGTAGTATTGGCCTAGCGGGAGTAGATACGCAGTATTTT. The full variable domain, rest sourced from reference TRBV19 and TRBJ2-3, is DGGITQSPKYLFRKEGQNVTLSCEQNLNHDAMYWYRQDPGQGLRLIYYSQIVNDFQKGDIAEGYSVSREKKESFPLTVTSAQKNPTAFYLCASSIGLAGVDTQYFGPGTRLTVL.

This clone was detected only once. This chain connects TRBV7-2 to TRBJ1-4, with D tentatively TRBD1 (5 bases). V was trimmed by 1 base and J by 7 bases, leaving 16 bases between them. Germline CDR1 reads SGHTA; CDR2 reads FQGNSA. This CDR3 is 16 amino acids long. The CDR3 sequence is CASSLDGRARGEKLFF. DNA of the CDR3: TGTGCCAGCAGCTTAGATGGCAGGGCAAGGGGTGAAAAACTGTTTTTT.

The chain carries TRBV27 and TRBJ1-5; 8 bases line up with TRBD1. J lost 9 bases, V lost 6 bases, and 13 bases had no gene match. The CDR3 runs 15 residues. The germline gives CDR1 MNHEY, CDR2 SMNVEV (reference sequence). This CDR3 is CASSSGQGVFSPQHF. In DNA form, the CDR3 reads TGTGCCAGCAGCTCCGGACAGGGCGTTTTCTCGCCCCAGCATTTT.